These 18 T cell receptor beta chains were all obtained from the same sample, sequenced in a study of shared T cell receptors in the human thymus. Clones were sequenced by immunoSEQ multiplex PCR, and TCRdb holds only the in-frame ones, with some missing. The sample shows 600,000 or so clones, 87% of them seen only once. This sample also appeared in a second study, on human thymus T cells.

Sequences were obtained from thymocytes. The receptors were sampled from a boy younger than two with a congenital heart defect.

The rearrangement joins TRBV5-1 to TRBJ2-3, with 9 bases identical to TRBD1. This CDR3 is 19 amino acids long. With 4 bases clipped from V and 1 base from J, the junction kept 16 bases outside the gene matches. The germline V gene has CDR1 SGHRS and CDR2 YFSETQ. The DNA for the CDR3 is TGCGCCAGCAGCCAATGGGACAGGGAGAATCGGTTAGGCACAGATACGCAGTATTTT. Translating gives CASSQWDRENRLGTDTQYF.

In DNA form, the CDR3 reads TGTGCCAGACCATTAGCGGGAGTTCTCCCAGAGACCCAGTACTTC. Residues: CARPLAGVLPETQYF. The gene calls are TRBV6-5 and TRBJ2-5, with 9 nucleotides matching TRBD2. The CDR3 spans 15 residues. Losses at the gene ends were 9 bases for V and 4 bases for J; bases not matched to a gene: 12. Germline V gene sequence: CDR1 MNHEY, CDR2 SVGAGI.

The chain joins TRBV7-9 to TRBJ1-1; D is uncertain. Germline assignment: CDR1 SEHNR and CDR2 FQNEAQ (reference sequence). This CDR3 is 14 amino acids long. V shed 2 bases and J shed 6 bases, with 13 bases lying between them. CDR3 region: CASSLPGNEPEAFF. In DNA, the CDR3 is TGTGCCAGCAGCTTACCGGGTAACGAACCTGAAGCTTTCTTT.

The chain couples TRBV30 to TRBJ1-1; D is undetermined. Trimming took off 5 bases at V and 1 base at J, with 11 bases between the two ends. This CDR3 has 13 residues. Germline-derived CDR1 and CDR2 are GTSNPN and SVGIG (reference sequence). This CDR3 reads CAWGGRGNTEAFF. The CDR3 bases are TGTGCCTGGGGCGGTAGAGGGAACACTGAAGCTTTCTTT.

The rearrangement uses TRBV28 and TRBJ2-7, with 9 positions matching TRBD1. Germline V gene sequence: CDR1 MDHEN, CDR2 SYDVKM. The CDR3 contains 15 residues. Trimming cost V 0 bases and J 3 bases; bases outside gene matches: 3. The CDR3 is CASSLWGQGVYEQYF. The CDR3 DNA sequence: TGTGCCAGCAGTTTATGGGGACAGGGTGTCTACGAGCAGTACTTC.

Here the CDR3 reads CASSRDRGTGSPLHF. CDR3 DNA: TGTGCCAGCAGCAGGGACAGGGGGACGGGTTCACCCCTCCACTTT. This chain uses TRBV5-4 with TRBJ1-6, with 11 nucleotides matching TRBD1. J was trimmed by 9 bases and V by 4 bases; bases with no gene match: 6. Germline V gives CDR1 SGHNT, CDR2 YYREEE (reference sequence). The CDR3 sequence is 15 residues long.

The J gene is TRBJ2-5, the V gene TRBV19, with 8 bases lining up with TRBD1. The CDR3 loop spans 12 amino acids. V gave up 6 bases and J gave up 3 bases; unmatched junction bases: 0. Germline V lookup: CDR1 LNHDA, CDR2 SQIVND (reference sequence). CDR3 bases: TGTGCCAGTAGGACAGGGGAAGAGACCCAGTACTTC. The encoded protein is CASRTGEETQYF.

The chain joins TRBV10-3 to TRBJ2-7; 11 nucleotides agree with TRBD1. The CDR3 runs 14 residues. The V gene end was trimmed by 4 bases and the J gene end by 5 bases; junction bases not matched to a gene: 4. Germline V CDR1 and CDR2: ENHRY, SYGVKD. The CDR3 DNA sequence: TGTGCCATCAGTGCCGGGGACAGGGGGGACGAGCAGTACTTC. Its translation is CAISAGDRGDEQYF.

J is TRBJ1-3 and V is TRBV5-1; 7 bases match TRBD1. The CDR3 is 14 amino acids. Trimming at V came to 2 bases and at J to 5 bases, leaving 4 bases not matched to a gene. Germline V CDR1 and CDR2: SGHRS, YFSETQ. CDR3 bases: TGCGCCAGCAGCTTATCAGGGGGGAGAAACACCATATATTTT. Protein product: CASSLSGGRNTIYF.

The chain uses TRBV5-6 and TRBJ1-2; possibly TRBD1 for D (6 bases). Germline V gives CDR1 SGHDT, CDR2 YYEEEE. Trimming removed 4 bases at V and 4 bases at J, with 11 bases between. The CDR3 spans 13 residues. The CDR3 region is CASSRRQVYGYTF. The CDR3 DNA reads TGTGCCAGCAGCCGGAGACAGGTCTATGGCTACACCTTC.

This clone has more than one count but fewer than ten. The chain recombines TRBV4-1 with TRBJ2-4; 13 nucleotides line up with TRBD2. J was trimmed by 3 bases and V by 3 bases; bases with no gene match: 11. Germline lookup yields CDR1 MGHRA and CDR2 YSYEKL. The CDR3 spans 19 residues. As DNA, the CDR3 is TGCGCCAGCAGCCAGACCATACTAGCGGGAGGGCCAGGCAAAAACATTCAGTACTTC. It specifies CASSQTILAGGPGKNIQYF.

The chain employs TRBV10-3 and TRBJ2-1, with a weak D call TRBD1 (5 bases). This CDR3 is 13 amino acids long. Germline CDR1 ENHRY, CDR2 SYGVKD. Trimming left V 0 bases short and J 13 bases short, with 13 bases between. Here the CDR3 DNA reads TGTGCCATCAGTGAGTCGGTCCCAGGGCTTCAGTTCTTC. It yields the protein CAISESVPGLQFF.

CDR3 nucleotide sequence: TGTGCCAGCATCGAAGGCCGGGTCCTCACAGATACGCAGTATTTT. Translation: CASIEGRVLTDTQYF. The rearrangement links TRBV6-1 to TRBJ2-3; D is undetermined. There are 15 residues in the CDR3. The V gene's germline CDR1 is MNHNS and CDR2 SASEGT. Trimming removed 7 bases from V and 2 bases from J, with 16 bases in between.

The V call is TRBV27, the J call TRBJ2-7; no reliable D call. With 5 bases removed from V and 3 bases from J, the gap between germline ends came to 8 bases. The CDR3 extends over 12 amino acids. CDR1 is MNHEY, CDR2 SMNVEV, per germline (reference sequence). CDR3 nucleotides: TGTGCCAGCAGTCGAGCTGGCTACGAGCAGTACTTC. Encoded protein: CASSRAGYEQYF.

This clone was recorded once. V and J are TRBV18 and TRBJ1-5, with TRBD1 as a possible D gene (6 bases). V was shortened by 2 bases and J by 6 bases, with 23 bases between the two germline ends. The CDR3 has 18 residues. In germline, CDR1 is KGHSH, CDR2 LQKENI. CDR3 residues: CASSPNRIGQTGFQPQHF. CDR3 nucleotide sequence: TGTGCCAGCTCACCAAACCGGATCGGCCAGACAGGTTTTCAGCCCCAGCATTTT.

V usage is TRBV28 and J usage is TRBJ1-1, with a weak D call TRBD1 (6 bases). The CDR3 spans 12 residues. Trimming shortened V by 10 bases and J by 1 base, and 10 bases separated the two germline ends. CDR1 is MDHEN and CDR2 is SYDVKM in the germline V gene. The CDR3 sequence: CATTTGNTEAFF. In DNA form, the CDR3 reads TGTGCCACCACGACAGGGAACACTGAAGCTTTCTTT.

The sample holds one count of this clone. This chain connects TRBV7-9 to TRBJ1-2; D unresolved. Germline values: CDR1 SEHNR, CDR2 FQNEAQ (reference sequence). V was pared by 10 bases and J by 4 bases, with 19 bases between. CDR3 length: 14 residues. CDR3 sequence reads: CATPEAASLYGYTF. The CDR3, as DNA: TGTGCCACCCCTGAGGCGGCCTCTCTCTATGGCTACACCTTC.

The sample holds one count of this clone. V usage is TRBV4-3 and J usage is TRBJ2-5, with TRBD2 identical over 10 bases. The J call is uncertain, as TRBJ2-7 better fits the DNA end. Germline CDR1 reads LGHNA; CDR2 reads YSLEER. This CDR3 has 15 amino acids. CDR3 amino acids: CASSQASGSAYEQYF. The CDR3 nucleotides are TGCGCCAGCAGCCAAGCTAGCGGGAGTGCCTACGAGCAGTACTTC.